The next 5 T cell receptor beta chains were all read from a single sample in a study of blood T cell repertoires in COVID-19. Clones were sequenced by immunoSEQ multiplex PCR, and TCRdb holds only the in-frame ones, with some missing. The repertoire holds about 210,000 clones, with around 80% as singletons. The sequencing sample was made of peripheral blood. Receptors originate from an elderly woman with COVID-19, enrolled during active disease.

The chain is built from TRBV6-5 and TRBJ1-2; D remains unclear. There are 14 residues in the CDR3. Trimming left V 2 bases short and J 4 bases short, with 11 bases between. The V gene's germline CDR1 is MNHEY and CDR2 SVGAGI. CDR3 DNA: TGTGCCAGCAGTTACGGGCAGGTGGCCTATGGCTACACCTTC. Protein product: CASSYGQVAYGYTF.

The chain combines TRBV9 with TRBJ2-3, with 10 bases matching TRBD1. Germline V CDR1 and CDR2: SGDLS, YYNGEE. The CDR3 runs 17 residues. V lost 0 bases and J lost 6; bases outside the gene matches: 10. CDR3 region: CASSVVGQGSWVDTQYF. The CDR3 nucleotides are TGTGCCAGCAGCGTAGTGGGACAGGGGTCCTGGGTTGATACGCAGTATTTT.

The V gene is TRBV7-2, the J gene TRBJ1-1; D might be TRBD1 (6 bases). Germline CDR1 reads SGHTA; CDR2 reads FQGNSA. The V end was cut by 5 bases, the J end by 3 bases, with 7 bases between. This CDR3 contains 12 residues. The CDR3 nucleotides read TGTGCCAGCAGCCCAGGGGACACTGAAGCTTTCTTT. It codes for CASSPGDTEAFF.

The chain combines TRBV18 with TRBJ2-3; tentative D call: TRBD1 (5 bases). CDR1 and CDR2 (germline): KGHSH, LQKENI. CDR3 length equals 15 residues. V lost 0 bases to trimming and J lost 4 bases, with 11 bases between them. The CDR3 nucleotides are TGTGCCAGCTCACCACCGAGCAGGGTCGCAGATACGCAGTATTTT. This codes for CASSPPSRVADTQYF.

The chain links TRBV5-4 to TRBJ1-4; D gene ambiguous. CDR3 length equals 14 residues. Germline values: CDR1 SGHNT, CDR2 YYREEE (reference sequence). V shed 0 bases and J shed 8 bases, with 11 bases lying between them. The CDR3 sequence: CASSLGGMGEKLFF. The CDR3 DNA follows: TGTGCCAGCAGCTTGGGCGGGATGGGAGAAAAACTGTTTTTT.